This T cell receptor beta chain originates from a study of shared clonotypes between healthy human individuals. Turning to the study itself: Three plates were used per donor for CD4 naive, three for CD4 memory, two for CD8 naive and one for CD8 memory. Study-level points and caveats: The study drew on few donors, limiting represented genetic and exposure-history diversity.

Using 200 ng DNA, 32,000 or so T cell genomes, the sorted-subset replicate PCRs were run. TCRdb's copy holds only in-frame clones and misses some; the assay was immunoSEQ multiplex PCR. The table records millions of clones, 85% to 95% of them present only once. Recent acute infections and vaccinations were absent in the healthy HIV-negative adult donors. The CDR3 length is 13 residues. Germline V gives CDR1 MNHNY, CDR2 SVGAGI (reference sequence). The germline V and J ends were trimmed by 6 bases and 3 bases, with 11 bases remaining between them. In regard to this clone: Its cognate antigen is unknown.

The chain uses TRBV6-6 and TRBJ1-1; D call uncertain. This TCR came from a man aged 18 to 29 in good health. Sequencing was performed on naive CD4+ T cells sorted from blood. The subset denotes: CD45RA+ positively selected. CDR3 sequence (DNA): TGTGCCAGCAGCGGTAGACGGGACACTGAAGCTTTCTTT. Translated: CASSGRRDTEAFF.